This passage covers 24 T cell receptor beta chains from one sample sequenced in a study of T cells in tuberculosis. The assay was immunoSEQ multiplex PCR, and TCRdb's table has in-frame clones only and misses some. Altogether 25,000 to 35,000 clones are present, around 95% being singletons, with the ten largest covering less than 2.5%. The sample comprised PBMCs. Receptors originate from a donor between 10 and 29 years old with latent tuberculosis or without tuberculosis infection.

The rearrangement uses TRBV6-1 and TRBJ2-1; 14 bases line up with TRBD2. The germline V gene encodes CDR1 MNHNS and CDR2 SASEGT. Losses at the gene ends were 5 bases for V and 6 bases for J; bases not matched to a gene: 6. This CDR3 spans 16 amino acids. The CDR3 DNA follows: TGTGCCAGCAGTAAAGGAGGGACTAGCGGGGGCAATGAGCAGTTCTTC. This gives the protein CASSKGGTSGGNEQFF.

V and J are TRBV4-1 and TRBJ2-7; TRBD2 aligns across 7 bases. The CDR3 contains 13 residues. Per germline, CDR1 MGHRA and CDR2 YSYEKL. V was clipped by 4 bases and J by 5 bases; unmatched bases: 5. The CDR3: CASSPPAGDEQYF. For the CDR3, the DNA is TGCGCCAGCAGCCCCCCCGCGGGGGACGAGCAGTACTTC.

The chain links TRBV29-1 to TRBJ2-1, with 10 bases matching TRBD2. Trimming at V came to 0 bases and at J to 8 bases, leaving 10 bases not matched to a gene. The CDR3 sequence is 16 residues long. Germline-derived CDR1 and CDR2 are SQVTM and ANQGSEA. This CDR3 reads CSVEDNPSGRGYEQFF. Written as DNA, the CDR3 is TGCAGCGTTGAAGATAACCCCAGCGGGAGGGGGTATGAGCAGTTCTTC.

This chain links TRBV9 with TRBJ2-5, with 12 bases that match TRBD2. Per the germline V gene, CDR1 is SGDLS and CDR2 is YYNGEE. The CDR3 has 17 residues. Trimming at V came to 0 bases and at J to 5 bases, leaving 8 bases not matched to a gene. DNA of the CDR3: TGTGCCAGCAGCGTAGCTAGCGGGGGGGCCCTTTGGGAGACCCAGTACTTC. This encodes CASSVASGGALWETQYF. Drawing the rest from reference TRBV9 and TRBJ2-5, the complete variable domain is DSGVTQTPKHLITATGQRVTLRCSPRSGDLSVYWYQQSLDQGLQFLIQYYNGEERAKGNILERFSAQQFPDLHSELNLSSLELGDSALYFCASSVASGGALWETQYFGPGTRLLVL.

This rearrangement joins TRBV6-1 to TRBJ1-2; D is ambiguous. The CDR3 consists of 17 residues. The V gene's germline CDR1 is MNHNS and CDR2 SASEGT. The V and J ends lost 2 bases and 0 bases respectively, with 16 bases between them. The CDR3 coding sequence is TGTGCCAGCAGTGAATACTGGAGAGGTTCCACTAACTATGGCTACACCTTC. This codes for CASSEYWRGSTNYGYTF.

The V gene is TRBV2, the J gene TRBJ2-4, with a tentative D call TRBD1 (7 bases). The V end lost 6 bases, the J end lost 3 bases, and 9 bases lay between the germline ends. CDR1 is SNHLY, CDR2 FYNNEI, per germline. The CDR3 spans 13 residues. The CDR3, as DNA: TGTGCCAGCAGCCAGGGGGGCAAAAACATTCAGTACTTC. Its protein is CASSQGGKNIQYF.

The CDR3 is CASSQLPGQATYEQYF. The CDR3, as DNA: TGTGCCAGCAGCCAACTTCCGGGACAGGCCACCTACGAGCAGTACTTC. The chain carries TRBV14 and TRBJ2-7; 8 nucleotides align to TRBD1. This CDR3 is built from 16 residues. CDR1 is SGHDN and CDR2 is FVKESK in the germline V gene. After removal of 2 bases from V and 2 bases from J, the junction contained 8 bases not matched to a gene.

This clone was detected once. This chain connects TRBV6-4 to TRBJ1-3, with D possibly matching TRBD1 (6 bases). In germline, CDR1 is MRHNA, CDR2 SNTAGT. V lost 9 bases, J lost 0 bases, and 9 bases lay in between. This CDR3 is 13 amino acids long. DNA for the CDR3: TGTGCCAGAGGGGGACCCTCTGGAAACACCATATATTTT. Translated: CARGGPSGNTIYF.

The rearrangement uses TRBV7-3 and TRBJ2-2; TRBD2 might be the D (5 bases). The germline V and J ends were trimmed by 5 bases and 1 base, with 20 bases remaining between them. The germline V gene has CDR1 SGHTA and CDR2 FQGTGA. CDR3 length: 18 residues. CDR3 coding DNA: TGTGCCAGCAGCACAACGAGGGCCTCCCGGAAGAACACCGGGGAGCTGTTTTTT. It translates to CASSTTRASRKNTGELFF.

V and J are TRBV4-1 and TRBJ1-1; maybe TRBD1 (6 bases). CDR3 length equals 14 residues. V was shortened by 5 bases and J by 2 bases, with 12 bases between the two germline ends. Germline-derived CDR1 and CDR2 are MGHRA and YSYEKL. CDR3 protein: CASSLHRDNTEAFF. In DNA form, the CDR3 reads TGCGCCAGCAGCTTACACAGGGATAACACTGAAGCTTTCTTT.

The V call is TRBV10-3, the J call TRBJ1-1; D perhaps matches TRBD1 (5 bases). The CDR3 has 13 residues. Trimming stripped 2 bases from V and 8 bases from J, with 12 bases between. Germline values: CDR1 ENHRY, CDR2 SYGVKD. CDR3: CAISEIDSSEAFF. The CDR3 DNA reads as TGTGCCATCAGTGAGATCGACAGCTCCGAAGCTTTCTTT.

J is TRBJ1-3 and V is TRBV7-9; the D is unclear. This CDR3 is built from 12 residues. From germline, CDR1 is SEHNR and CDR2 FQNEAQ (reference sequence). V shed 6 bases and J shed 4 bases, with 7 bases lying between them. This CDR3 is CASSAGGNTIYF. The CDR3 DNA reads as TGTGCCAGCAGTGCGGGAGGAAACACCATATATTTT.

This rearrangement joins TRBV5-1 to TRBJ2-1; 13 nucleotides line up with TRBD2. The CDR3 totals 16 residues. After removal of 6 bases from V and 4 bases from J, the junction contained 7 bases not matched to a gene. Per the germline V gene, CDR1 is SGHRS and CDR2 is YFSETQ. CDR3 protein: CASTPGLAGSYNEQFF. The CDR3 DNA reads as TGCGCCAGCACCCCGGGACTAGCGGGGAGTTACAATGAGCAGTTCTTC. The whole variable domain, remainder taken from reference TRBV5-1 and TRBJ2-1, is KAGVTQTPRYLIKTRGQQVTLSCSPISGHRSVSWYQQTPGQGLQFLFEYFSETQRNKGNFPGRFSGRQFSNSRSEMNVSTLELGDSALYLCASTPGLAGSYNEQFFGPGTRLTVL.

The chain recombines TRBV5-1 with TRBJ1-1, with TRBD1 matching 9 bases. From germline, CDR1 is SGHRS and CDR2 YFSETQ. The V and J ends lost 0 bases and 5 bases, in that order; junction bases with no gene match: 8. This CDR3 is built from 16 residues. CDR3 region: CASSLGTGEGRTEAFF. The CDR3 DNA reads TGCGCCAGCAGCTTGGGGACAGGGGAAGGGAGGACTGAAGCTTTCTTT.

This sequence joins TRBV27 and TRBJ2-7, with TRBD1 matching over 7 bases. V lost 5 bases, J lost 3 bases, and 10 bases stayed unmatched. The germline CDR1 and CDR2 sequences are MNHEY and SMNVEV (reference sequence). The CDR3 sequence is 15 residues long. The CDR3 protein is CASSPQTGAVYEQYF. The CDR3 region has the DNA TGTGCCAGCAGTCCACAAACAGGGGCGGTCTACGAGCAGTACTTC.

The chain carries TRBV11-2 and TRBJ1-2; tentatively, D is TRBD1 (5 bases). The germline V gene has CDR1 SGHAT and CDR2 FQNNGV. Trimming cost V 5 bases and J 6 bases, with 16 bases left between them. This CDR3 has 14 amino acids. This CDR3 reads CASSRQSSKDGYTF. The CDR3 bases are TGTGCCAGCAGCCGACAGAGTTCCAAGGATGGCTACACCTTC.

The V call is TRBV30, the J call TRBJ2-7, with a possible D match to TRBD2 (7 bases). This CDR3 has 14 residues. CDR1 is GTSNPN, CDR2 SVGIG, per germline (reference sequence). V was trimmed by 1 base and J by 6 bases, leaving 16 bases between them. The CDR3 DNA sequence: TGTGCCTGGAGTGGAGGGGGAGGGTTGGGCGAGCAGTACTTC. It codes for CAWSGGGGLGEQYF.

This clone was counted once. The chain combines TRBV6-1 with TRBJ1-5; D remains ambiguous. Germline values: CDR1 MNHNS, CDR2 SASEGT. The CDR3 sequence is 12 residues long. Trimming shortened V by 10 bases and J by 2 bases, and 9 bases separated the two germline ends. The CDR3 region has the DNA TGTGCCATCCGGCGGGGCAATCAGCCCCAGCATTTT. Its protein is CAIRRGNQPQHF.

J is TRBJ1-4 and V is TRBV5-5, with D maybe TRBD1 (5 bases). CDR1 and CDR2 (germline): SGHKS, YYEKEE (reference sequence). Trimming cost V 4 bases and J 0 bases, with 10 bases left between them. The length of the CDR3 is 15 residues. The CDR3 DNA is TGTGCCAGCAGCCAAGGGGCCGCAACTAATGAAAAACTGTTTTTT. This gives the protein CASSQGAATNEKLFF.

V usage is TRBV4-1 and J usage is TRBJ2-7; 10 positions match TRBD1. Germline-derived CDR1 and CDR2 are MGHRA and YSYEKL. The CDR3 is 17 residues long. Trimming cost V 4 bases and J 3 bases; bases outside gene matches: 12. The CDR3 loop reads CASSLYSPGQGNYEQYF. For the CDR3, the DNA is TGCGCCAGCAGCCTATATTCACCGGGACAGGGGAACTACGAGCAGTACTTC.

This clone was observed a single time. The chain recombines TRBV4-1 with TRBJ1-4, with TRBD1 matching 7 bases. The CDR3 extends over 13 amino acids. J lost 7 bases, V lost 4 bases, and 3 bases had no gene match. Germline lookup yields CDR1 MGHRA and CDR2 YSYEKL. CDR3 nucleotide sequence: TGCGCCAGCAGCCTCACAGGGGCTGAAAAACTGTTTTTT. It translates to CASSLTGAEKLFF.

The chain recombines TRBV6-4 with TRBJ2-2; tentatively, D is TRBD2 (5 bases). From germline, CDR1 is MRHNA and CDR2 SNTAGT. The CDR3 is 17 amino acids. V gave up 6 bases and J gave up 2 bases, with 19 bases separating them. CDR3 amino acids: CASSQNPGVPNTGELFF. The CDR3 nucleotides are TGTGCCAGCAGCCAAAACCCCGGGGTCCCCAACACCGGGGAGCTGTTTTTT.

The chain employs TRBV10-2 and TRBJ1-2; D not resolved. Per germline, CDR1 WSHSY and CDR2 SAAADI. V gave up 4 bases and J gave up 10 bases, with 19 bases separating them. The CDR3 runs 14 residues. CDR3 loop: CASSVIQSGVVYTF. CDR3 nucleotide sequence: TGCGCCAGCAGTGTAATACAATCAGGTGTCGTCTACACCTTC.

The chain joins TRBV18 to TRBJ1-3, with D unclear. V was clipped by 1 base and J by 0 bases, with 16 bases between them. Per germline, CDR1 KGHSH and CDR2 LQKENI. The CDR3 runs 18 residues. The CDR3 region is CASSPLVLEYGSGNTIYF. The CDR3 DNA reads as TGTGCCAGCTCACCACTTGTCCTAGAGTACGGCTCTGGAAACACCATATATTTT.